The 5 T cell receptor beta chains below come from one sample, sequenced in a study of metastatic and nonmetastatic thyroid tumors. MiXCR reprocessed the PCR reads for TCRdb. The repertoire holds approximately 12,000 clones, roughly 27% seen once, with roughly a fifth in the top ten. Every patient was untreated before thyroid surgery. Sequencing input: tumor tissue. The receptors come from a female donor with papillary thyroid cancer or a benign thyroid nodule (not recorded which). Some clones in this sample may be carry-over from other donors' samples.

This clone occurred many times. The rearrangement joins TRBV5-4 to TRBJ1-2; 10 bases are a match to TRBD1. The V segment lost 5 bases and the J segment 8 bases; nucleotides outside the gene matches: 6. The CDR3 is made up of 13 amino acids. Per germline, CDR1 SGHNT and CDR2 YYREEE (reference sequence). In DNA, the CDR3 is TGTGCCAGCAGTCAGGACAGGGGGAAGGGCTACACCTTC. Residues: CASSQDRGKGYTF.

There are many counts of this clone. This chain uses TRBV9 with TRBJ1-2; no firm D call. V lost 0 bases, J lost 10 bases, and 7 bases lay in between. CDR3 size: 11 residues. Germline V gene sequence: CDR1 SGDLS, CDR2 YYNGEE. The DNA for the CDR3 is TGTGCCAGCAGCGTAGGTTGGGCCTACACCTTC. This translates into CASSVGWAYTF. The variable domain in full, completed from reference TRBV9 and TRBJ1-2, reads DSGVTQTPKHLITATGQRVTLRCSPRSGDLSVYWYQQSLDQGLQFLIQYYNGEERAKGNILERFSAQQFPDLHSELNLSSLELGDSALYFCASSVGWAYTFGSGTRLTVV.

In its sample, this clone was seen a few times. This rearrangement joins TRBV14 to TRBJ2-3; D could derive from TRBD1 or TRBD2 (5 bases each). CDR1 is SGHDN and CDR2 is FVKESK in the germline V gene. Trimming took 4 bases from V and 4 from J, leaving 15 bases between them. The CDR3 extends over 15 amino acids. The CDR3: CASSRVGTGPDTQYF. CDR3 in DNA: TGTGCCAGCAGCCGCGTCGGGACGGGACCAGATACGCAGTATTTT.

In this sample, this clone turned up many times. The chain uses TRBV6-2 or TRBV6-3 and TRBJ2-7; no definite D call. Germline V gene sequence: CDR1 MNHEY, CDR2 SVGEGT. The V and J ends lost 4 bases and 2 bases respectively, with 12 bases between them. The CDR3 totals 14 residues. This CDR3 reads CASSSPGGPYEQYV. DNA of the CDR3: TGTGCCAGCAGTTCCCCGGGCGGACCCTACGAGCAGTACGTC.

J is TRBJ1-6 and V is TRBV11-2; D not certain. V was cut by 1 base and J by 11 bases, with 3 bases left in between. Germline V gene data show CDR1 as SGHAT and CDR2 as FQNNGV. The CDR3 length is 11 residues. In DNA form, the CDR3 reads TGTGCCAGCAGCTTAGGGCCACCCCTCCACTTT. It specifies CASSLGPPLHF.